This passage covers 28 T cell receptor beta chains from one sample sequenced in a study of CD8 T cells in cerebrospinal fluid in Alzheimer's disease. TCRdb re-called the 10x single-cell sequencing reads and catalogs CDR3 proteins one per entry, DNA excluded. This sample's table has over a thousand distinct CDR3 sequences. Sequencing was done on a sample of cerebrospinal fluid. Receptors were obtained from a human donor in good health.

This clonotype is labeled medium-sized based on frequency. The V call is TRBV10-3, the J call TRBJ2-5; lacking DNA, the TRBD2 call made by TCRdb goes unchecked. The V gene's germline CDR1 is ENHRY and CDR2 SYGVKD. CDR3 length: 18 residues. The CDR3 is CAISHRGQRASGKETQYF.

The J gene is TRBJ1-1, the V gene TRBV5-1; TCRdb's D gene call, TRBD1, goes unchecked for lack of DNA. The germline CDR1 and CDR2 sequences are SGHRS and YFSETQ. The CDR3 loop spans 12 amino acids. The CDR3 loop is CASSPRGTEAFF.

Considering frequency, this clonotype is large. CDR3 in amino acids: CSAIDLYEQYF. The chain is built from TRBV20-1 and TRBJ2-7. The CDR3 has 11 amino acids. CDR1 is DFQATT, CDR2 SNEGSKA, per germline (reference sequence).

This clonotype is deemed medium-sized by its frequency. V usage is TRBV20-1 and J usage is TRBJ1-4; TCRdb outputs TRBD1, but without DNA this stays unchecked. The CDR3 is made up of 15 amino acids. CDR1 is DFQATT and CDR2 is SNEGSKA in the germline V gene (reference sequence). CDR3: CSARVRGQGAEKLFF.

Measured by frequency, this clonotype is medium-sized. V is TRBV28 and J is TRBJ1-4; the D call from TCRdb, TRBD1, cannot be confirmed without DNA. The CDR3 has 14 amino acids. Germline loops: CDR1 MDHEN, CDR2 SYDVKM. This chain's CDR3 is CASSSGQGYEKLFF.

Frequency places this clonotype as medium-sized. The CDR3 loop is CASSHGRDNSPLHF. The chain has TRBV2 and TRBJ1-6. CDR3 length: 14 amino acids. Germline CDR1 SNHLY, CDR2 FYNNEI. Based on the CDR3 plus reference TRBV2 and TRBJ1-6, the full variable domain is EPEVTQTPSHQVTQMGQEVILRCVPISNHLYFYWYRQILGQKVEFLVSFYNNEISEKSEIFDDQFSVERPDGSNFTLKIRSTKLEDSAMYFCASSHGRDNSPLHFGNGTRLTVT.

This clonotype ranks as medium-sized in terms of frequency. The chain combines TRBV7-2 with TRBJ2-7. The CDR3 consists of 14 residues. In germline, CDR1 is SGHTA, CDR2 FQGNSA. CDR3 protein: CASSFMGSSYEQYF.

Judged by frequency, this clonotype is medium-sized. The chain carries TRBV18 and TRBJ1-3. Germline V gene data show CDR1 as KGHSH and CDR2 as LQKENI. The CDR3 has 15 amino acids. CDR3 in amino acids: CASSPPRVSGNTIYF. Looking up the rest from reference TRBV18 and TRBJ1-3 gives the full variable domain: NAGVMQNPRHLVRRRGQEARLRCSPMKGHSHVYWYRQLPEEGLKFMVYLQKENIIDESGMPKERFSAEFPKEGPSILRIQQVVRGDSAAYFCASSPPRVSGNTIYFGEGSWLTVV.

By frequency, this clonotype is medium-sized. V gene TRBV6-1 combines with J gene TRBJ2-1. CDR3 size: 17 residues. The V gene's germline CDR1 is MNHNS and CDR2 SASEGT. The CDR3 loop is CAIADGIGILSYNEQFF.

Measured by frequency, this clonotype is medium-sized. The chain carries TRBV21-1 and TRBJ1-1. TRBV21-1 constitutes a pseudogene. The CDR3 has 14 residues. CDR3: CASSTGSWNTEAFF.

This clonotype registers large by frequency. CDR3 region: CASSFVPSNYGYTF. The genes are TRBV7-9 and TRBJ1-2; TCRdb designates TRBD1, a call that cannot be tested without DNA. The CDR3 covers 14 residues. Looked up from germline, CDR1 is SEHNR and CDR2 is FQNEAQ (reference sequence).

This clonotype is identified as medium-sized from frequency. The chain uses TRBV6-1 and TRBJ2-1; the D gene TCRdb calls, TRBD2, cannot be checked with no DNA. The germline V gene encodes CDR1 MNHNS and CDR2 SASEGT. This CDR3 comprises 16 residues. CDR3: CASSDLAWSSYNEQFF.

J is TRBJ1-2 and V is TRBV5-4; TCRdb lists TRBD1, though no DNA is available to test this call. Germline CDR1 and CDR2: SGHNT and YYREEE (reference sequence). The CDR3 extends over 14 amino acids. CDR3 amino acids: CASSAPGTGYGYTF. The whole variable domain, filled in from reference TRBV5-4 and TRBJ1-2, reads ETGVTQSPTHLIKTRGQQVTLRCSSQSGHNTVSWYQQALGQGPQFIFQYYREEENGRGNFPPRFSGLQFPNYSSELNVNALELDDSALYLCASSAPGTGYGYTFGSGTRLTVV.

Frequency places this clonotype as large. The chain's CDR3 is CASSLGGAGGRGNEQFF. The gene calls are TRBV7-2 and TRBJ2-1; lacking DNA, the TRBD2 call made by TCRdb goes unchecked. CDR3 length: 17 residues. Germline CDR1 SGHTA, CDR2 FQGNSA.

Its frequency marks this clonotype as medium-sized. V usage is TRBV19 and J usage is TRBJ1-5. This CDR3 is built from 13 residues. The V gene's germline CDR1 is LNHDA and CDR2 SQIVND (reference sequence). The CDR3 here is CASSNAGNQPQHF.

Considering frequency, this clonotype is medium-sized. The V call is TRBV2, the J call TRBJ1-2; the TCRdb D gene call, TRBD1, has no DNA to confirm it. This CDR3 is built from 15 residues. Looked up from germline, CDR1 is SNHLY and CDR2 is FYNNEI. This CDR3 is CASSEWTGRNYGYTF.

In terms of frequency, this clonotype is medium-sized. The chain employs TRBV30 and TRBJ2-1; TCRdb lists TRBD2, though no DNA is available to test this call. The CDR3 length is 13 residues. The germline CDR1 and CDR2 sequences are GTSNPN and SVGIG (reference sequence). The CDR3 here is CAWSRTSSNEQFF.

Judged by frequency, this clonotype is large. V and J are TRBV5-4 and TRBJ2-6. CDR3 size: 16 residues. Germline lookup yields CDR1 SGHNT and CDR2 YYREEE (reference sequence). CDR3 region: CASSPGIPSGANVLTF.

By frequency, this clonotype is medium-sized (0.01 to 0.1%). The rearrangement joins TRBV6-6 to TRBJ1-5; TCRdb calls TRBD1, which cannot be checked without DNA. Germline CDR1 is MNHNY and CDR2 is SVGAGI (reference sequence). The CDR3 contains 18 residues. The CDR3 is CASSYPSDGTWGNQPQHF.

According to its frequency, this clonotype is large. The V call is TRBV19, the J call TRBJ2-7; without DNA, the TCRdb call of TRBD1 cannot be checked. This CDR3 has 13 amino acids. Germline CDR1 LNHDA, CDR2 SQIVND (reference sequence). The CDR3 spells CASSTKDMYEQYF.

In terms of frequency, this clonotype is medium-sized. The V call is TRBV19, the J call TRBJ2-1; TCRdb names TRBD1, which stays unverified in the absence of DNA. The CDR3 extends over 13 amino acids. Per germline, CDR1 LNHDA and CDR2 SQIVND (reference sequence). CDR3 amino acids: CASTSSRDRQQFF.

The chain has TRBV28 and TRBJ2-3. Germline V lookup: CDR1 MDHEN, CDR2 SYDVKM. The CDR3 length is 11 residues. CDR3 sequence: CASSLYGTQYF.

This clonotype registers large by frequency. The CDR3 sequence: CASIQGMNTEAFF. The gene calls are TRBV28 and TRBJ1-1. CDR1 is MDHEN and CDR2 is SYDVKM in the germline V gene. The CDR3 contains 13 residues.

V is TRBV28 and J is TRBJ2-7; the D call of TRBD2 rests on TCRdb alone, since no DNA is present to check it. In germline, CDR1 is MDHEN, CDR2 SYDVKM. This CDR3 spans 13 amino acids. The CDR3 sequence: CASKRREGPEQYF.

This clonotype ranks as large in terms of frequency. The V call is TRBV11-1, the J call TRBJ2-3; the TCRdb call, TRBD1, lacks DNA for checking. Germline values: CDR1 SGHAT, CDR2 FQDESV (reference sequence). This CDR3 comprises 14 residues. This CDR3 reads CASSSGQGADTQYF.

This clonotype counts as medium-sized by frequency. The chain links TRBV24-1 to TRBJ2-1; without DNA, the TCRdb call of TRBD1 cannot be checked. Germline CDR1 reads KGHDR; CDR2 reads SFDVKD. The CDR3 spans 20 residues. CDR3: CATSDFAGQASGSSYNEQFF.

Considering frequency, this clonotype is medium-sized (0.01 to 0.1%). This chain links TRBV5-4 with TRBJ1-1; TCRdb proposes TRBD1, but this gene call is untestable without DNA. This CDR3 has 15 amino acids. CDR1 SGHNT and CDR2 YYREEE come from the germline V gene (reference sequence). The CDR3 here is CASSSSQGARTEAFF.

This clonotype shows up as medium-sized (0.01 to 0.1%) by frequency. The chain has TRBV20-1 and TRBJ2-7. Looked up from germline, CDR1 is DFQATT and CDR2 is SNEGSKA (reference sequence). The CDR3 is 14 amino acids. CDR3 sequence: CSARRTSDFYEQYF.